A selection of T cell receptor beta chains follows, all from one sample in a study of cytomegalovirus exposure and HLA in healthy donors. Repertoires were generated with immunoSEQ multiplex PCR, while TCRdb's copy carries only in-frame clones and drops some. Among under 100,000 clones listed, 84% were seen once. Material: PBMCs. These receptors were obtained from a young woman in good health and CMV-seropositive. CDR3s include the opening cysteine and the closing phenylalanine or tryptophan. A D gene is named only where the DNA matches it firmly. A clone size is listed for some rows: how often the clone was seen (once, few, many), or a class if it is expanded.

>-|TRBJ2-7|-|TRBV6-6
CASRLGQNTYEQYF
TGTGCCAGCAGATTAGGACAGAATACCTACGAGCAGTACTTC
>-|TRBJ1-2|-|TRBV5-6
CASHRTDYGYTF
TGTGCCAGCCATAGGACAGACTATGGCTACACCTTC
>-|TRBJ1-1|-|TRBV4-2
CASSQDLAGLMNTEAFF
TGTGCCAGCAGCCAAGATCTGGCAGGGCTTATGAACACTGAAGCTTTCTTT
>TRBD2|TRBJ2-3|-|TRBV30
CAWRGLAGGGDTQYF
TGTGCCTGGAGGGGACTAGCGGGGGGCGGTGATACGCAGTATTTT
>TRBD2|TRBJ2-7|once|TRBV28
CASSQPGLSYEQYF
TGTGCCAGCAGTCAGCCGGGACTATCCTACGAGCAGTACTTC
>-|TRBJ2-2|-|TRBV7-3
CASSSGQPDTGELFF
TGTGCCAGCAGCTCTGGACAGCCAGACACCGGGGAGCTGTTTTTT
>-|TRBJ2-7|-|TRBV6-5
CASSLTGIGTYEQYF
TGTGCCAGCAGCTTGACAGGGATCGGGACTTACGAGCAGTACTTC
>-|TRBJ2-7|few|TRBV27
CASSLPQGSYYEQYF
TGTGCCAGCAGTCTTCCACAGGGCTCCTACTACGAGCAGTACTTC
>-|TRBJ1-1|-|TRBV5-5
CASSLQGSMNTEAFF
TGTGCCAGCAGCTTGCAGGGGTCCATGAACACTGAAGCTTTCTTT
>-|TRBJ1-5|once|TRBV27
CASSLTDNQPQHF
TGTGCCAGCAGTCTAACAGACAATCAGCCCCAGCATTTT
>-|TRBJ1-4|few|TRBV28
CASSGGTTTNEKLFF
TGTGCCAGCAGTGGAGGGACGACAACTAATGAAAAACTGTTTTTT
>-|TRBJ1-6|-|TRBV9
CASSVSSGYNNSPLHF
TGTGCCAGCAGCGTATCTTCAGGGTACAATAATTCACCCCTCCACTTT
>TRBD1|TRBJ1-5|-|TRBV2
CASSPLITGTVNQPQHF
TGTGCCAGCAGTCCACTAATTACAGGGACAGTCAATCAGCCCCAGCATTTT
>TRBD2|TRBJ2-1|-|TRBV7-6
CASSSGGLAGGYNEQFF
TGTGCCAGCAGTTCAGGGGGACTAGCGGGGGGTTACAATGAGCAGTTCTTC
>-|TRBJ2-7|-|TRBV7-9
CASSLQPGASYEQYF
TGTGCCAGCAGCTTACAACCGGGAGCCTCCTACGAGCAGTACTTC
>TRBD1|TRBJ2-7|-|TRBV7-9
CASSPGTGSYEQYF
TGTGCCAGCAGCCCCGGGACAGGGTCCTACGAGCAGTACTTC
>-|TRBJ2-2|-|TRBV4-2
CAIGGQITGELFF
TGTGCCATAGGTGGACAAATCACCGGGGAGCTGTTTTTT
>-|TRBJ1-1|-|TRBV7-9
CASNRRQGSDTEAFF
TGTGCCAGCAACCGTAGGCAGGGGTCGGACACTGAAGCTTTCTTT
>TRBD1|TRBJ2-7|-|TRBV19
CASTTPGQGLNEQYF
TGTGCCAGTACCACGCCGGGACAGGGATTGAACGAGCAGTACTTC
>-|TRBJ2-7|-|TRBV21-1
CASSKDRDILCRSYEQYF
TGTGCCAGCAGCAAGGACCGGGACATCCTATGCCGGTCCTACGAGCAGTACTTC
>TRBD1|TRBJ1-2|-|TRBV7-2
CASSSVLGDSYGYTF
TGTGCCAGCAGCTCTGTCTTGGGGGACAGCTATGGCTACACCTTC
>TRBD1|TRBJ2-2|-|TRBV4-1
CASSYPDRGNTGELFF
TGCGCCAGCAGCTACCCGGACAGGGGGAACACCGGGGAGCTGTTTTTT
>-|TRBJ2-1|once|TRBV6-1
CASTLVLEQFF
TGTGCCAGCACACTAGTCCTTGAGCAGTTCTTC
>TRBD1|TRBJ1-2|-|TRBV30
CAWSRDRPYGYTF
TGTGCCTGGAGCCGGGACAGGCCCTATGGCTACACCTTC
>-|TRBJ2-7|once|TRBV6-1
CASSGHYEQYF
TGTGCCAGCAGTGGTCACTACGAGCAGTACTTC
>TRBD1|TRBJ1-4|-|TRBV15
CATSRGQGGWEKLFF
TGTGCCACCAGCAGGGGACAGGGAGGATGGGAAAAACTGTTTTTT
>-|TRBJ2-2|-|TRBV11-2
CASSLDRGRAPNTGELFF
TGTGCCAGCAGCTTAGATCGAGGCAGGGCACCGAACACCGGGGAGCTGTTTTTT
>TRBD2|TRBJ2-7|-|TRBV5-1
CASSRWEGWEEQYF
TGCGCCAGCAGCAGGTGGGAGGGCTGGGAAGAGCAGTACTTC
>TRBD1|TRBJ1-2|many|TRBV28
CASSGGQGWDRGYTF
TGTGCCAGCAGTGGGGGACAGGGTTGGGATCGTGGCTACACCTTC
>TRBD1|TRBJ2-1|-|TRBV7-6
CASSPAGQVYNEQFF
TGTGCCAGCAGCCCCGCGGGACAGGTATACAATGAGCAGTTCTTC
>TRBD1|TRBJ2-7|few|TRBV18
CASSPNRGDYEQYF
TGTGCCAGCTCTCCCAACAGGGGTGACTACGAGCAGTACTTC
>TRBD2|TRBJ2-3|-|TRBV4-2
CASSTGPRLAGETDTQYF
TGTGCCAGCAGCACCGGTCCCCGGCTAGCGGGGGAAACAGATACGCAGTATTTT
>TRBD2|TRBJ2-5|-|TRBV7-9
CASSPSSGGAPETQYF
TGTGCCAGCAGCCCTTCGAGCGGGGGGGCCCCAGAGACCCAGTACTTC
>-|TRBJ1-6|-|TRBV18
CASSPVQGVGNSPLHF
TGTGCCAGCTCACCCGTGCAGGGTGTCGGAAATTCACCCCTCCACTTT
>TRBD1|TRBJ2-7|-|TRBV7-9
CASSLTRGLYEQYF
TGTGCCAGCAGCTTAACCAGGGGGCTCTACGAGCAGTACTTC
>-|TRBJ2-5|-|TRBV7-2
CASRERAAEETQYF
TGTGCCAGCAGAGAGAGGGCAGCCGAAGAGACCCAGTACTTC
>TRBD1|TRBJ1-1|-|TRBV15
CATLSRPGGYAEAFF
TGTGCCACCCTTTCTAGACCAGGGGGCTACGCTGAAGCTTTCTTT
>TRBD1|TRBJ1-6|once|TRBV2
CAGIGTGDNSPLHF
TGTGCCGGAATCGGGACAGGGGATAATTCACCCCTCCACTTT
>-|TRBJ2-7|-|TRBV4-2
CASSQEVNREQYF
TGTGCCAGCAGCCAAGAAGTCAATCGGGAGCAGTACTTC
>TRBD1|TRBJ2-3|-|TRBV7-8
CASSPQGRDTQYF
TGTGCCAGCAGCCCACAGGGGAGAGATACGCAGTATTTT
>-|TRBJ1-2|-|TRBV4-1
CASSQDTWQTSYGYTF
TGCGCCAGCAGCCAAGATACTTGGCAGACTAGCTATGGCTACACCTTC
>-|TRBJ1-6|-|TRBV6-5
CASSYSQGDGSPLHF
TGTGCCAGCAGTTACTCACAGGGTGATGGTTCACCCCTCCACTTT
>TRBD1|TRBJ2-7|once|TRBV28
CATIRGRPIGSYEQYF
TGTGCCACCATCAGGGGGCGTCCAATAGGCTCCTACGAGCAGTACTTC
>-|TRBJ2-7|-|TRBV30
CAWKGEGYEQYF
TGTGCCTGGAAGGGAGAGGGCTACGAGCAGTACTTC
>TRBD1|TRBJ1-5|-|TRBV19
CASSIDLTGGGQPQHF
TGTGCCAGTAGTATAGACCTGACAGGGGGCGGACAGCCCCAGCATTTT
>TRBD1|TRBJ1-6|-|TRBV9
CASSVDPGGKIGSPLHF
TGTGCCAGCAGCGTAGACCCAGGGGGGAAAATCGGTTCACCCCTCCACTTT
>TRBD1|TRBJ1-5|-|TRBV2
CASAGQEGRNSNQPQHF
TGTGCCAGCGCGGGACAGGAGGGTCGAAATAGCAATCAGCCCCAGCATTTT
>-|TRBJ2-7|-|TRBV28
CASTPPRSDEQYF
TGTGCCAGCACCCCTCCCCGGAGTGACGAGCAGTACTTC
>TRBD2|TRBJ2-3|once|TRBV5-1
CASSFGLAGRRTDTQYF
TGCGCCAGCAGCTTCGGACTAGCGGGGAGGAGGACAGATACGCAGTATTTT
>-|TRBJ2-7|-|TRBV7-9
CASSLVGGPTHYEQYF
TGTGCCAGCAGCTTAGTCGGGGGGCCCACTCACTACGAGCAGTACTTC
>-|TRBJ2-1|-|TRBV18
CASSPAQGPGNEQFF
TGTGCCAGCTCACCAGCGCAGGGCCCCGGCAATGAGCAGTTCTTC
>-|TRBJ1-2|-|TRBV7-3
CASSPDSGGYTF
TGTGCCAGCAGCCCCGATTCGGGGGGCTACACCTTC
>-|TRBJ1-4|-|TRBV7-9
CASSLASTTNEKLFF
TGTGCCAGCAGCTTAGCTTCTACAACTAATGAAAAACTGTTTTTT
>TRBD2|TRBJ2-1|-|TRBV6-1
CASSERRLAGDHNEQFF
TGTGCCAGCAGTGAAAGGCGACTAGCGGGGGACCACAATGAGCAGTTCTTC
>-|TRBJ1-1|-|TRBV5-5
CASSLGVRVDSEAFF
TGTGCCAGCAGCTTGGGGGTCAGGGTCGATTCTGAAGCTTTCTTT